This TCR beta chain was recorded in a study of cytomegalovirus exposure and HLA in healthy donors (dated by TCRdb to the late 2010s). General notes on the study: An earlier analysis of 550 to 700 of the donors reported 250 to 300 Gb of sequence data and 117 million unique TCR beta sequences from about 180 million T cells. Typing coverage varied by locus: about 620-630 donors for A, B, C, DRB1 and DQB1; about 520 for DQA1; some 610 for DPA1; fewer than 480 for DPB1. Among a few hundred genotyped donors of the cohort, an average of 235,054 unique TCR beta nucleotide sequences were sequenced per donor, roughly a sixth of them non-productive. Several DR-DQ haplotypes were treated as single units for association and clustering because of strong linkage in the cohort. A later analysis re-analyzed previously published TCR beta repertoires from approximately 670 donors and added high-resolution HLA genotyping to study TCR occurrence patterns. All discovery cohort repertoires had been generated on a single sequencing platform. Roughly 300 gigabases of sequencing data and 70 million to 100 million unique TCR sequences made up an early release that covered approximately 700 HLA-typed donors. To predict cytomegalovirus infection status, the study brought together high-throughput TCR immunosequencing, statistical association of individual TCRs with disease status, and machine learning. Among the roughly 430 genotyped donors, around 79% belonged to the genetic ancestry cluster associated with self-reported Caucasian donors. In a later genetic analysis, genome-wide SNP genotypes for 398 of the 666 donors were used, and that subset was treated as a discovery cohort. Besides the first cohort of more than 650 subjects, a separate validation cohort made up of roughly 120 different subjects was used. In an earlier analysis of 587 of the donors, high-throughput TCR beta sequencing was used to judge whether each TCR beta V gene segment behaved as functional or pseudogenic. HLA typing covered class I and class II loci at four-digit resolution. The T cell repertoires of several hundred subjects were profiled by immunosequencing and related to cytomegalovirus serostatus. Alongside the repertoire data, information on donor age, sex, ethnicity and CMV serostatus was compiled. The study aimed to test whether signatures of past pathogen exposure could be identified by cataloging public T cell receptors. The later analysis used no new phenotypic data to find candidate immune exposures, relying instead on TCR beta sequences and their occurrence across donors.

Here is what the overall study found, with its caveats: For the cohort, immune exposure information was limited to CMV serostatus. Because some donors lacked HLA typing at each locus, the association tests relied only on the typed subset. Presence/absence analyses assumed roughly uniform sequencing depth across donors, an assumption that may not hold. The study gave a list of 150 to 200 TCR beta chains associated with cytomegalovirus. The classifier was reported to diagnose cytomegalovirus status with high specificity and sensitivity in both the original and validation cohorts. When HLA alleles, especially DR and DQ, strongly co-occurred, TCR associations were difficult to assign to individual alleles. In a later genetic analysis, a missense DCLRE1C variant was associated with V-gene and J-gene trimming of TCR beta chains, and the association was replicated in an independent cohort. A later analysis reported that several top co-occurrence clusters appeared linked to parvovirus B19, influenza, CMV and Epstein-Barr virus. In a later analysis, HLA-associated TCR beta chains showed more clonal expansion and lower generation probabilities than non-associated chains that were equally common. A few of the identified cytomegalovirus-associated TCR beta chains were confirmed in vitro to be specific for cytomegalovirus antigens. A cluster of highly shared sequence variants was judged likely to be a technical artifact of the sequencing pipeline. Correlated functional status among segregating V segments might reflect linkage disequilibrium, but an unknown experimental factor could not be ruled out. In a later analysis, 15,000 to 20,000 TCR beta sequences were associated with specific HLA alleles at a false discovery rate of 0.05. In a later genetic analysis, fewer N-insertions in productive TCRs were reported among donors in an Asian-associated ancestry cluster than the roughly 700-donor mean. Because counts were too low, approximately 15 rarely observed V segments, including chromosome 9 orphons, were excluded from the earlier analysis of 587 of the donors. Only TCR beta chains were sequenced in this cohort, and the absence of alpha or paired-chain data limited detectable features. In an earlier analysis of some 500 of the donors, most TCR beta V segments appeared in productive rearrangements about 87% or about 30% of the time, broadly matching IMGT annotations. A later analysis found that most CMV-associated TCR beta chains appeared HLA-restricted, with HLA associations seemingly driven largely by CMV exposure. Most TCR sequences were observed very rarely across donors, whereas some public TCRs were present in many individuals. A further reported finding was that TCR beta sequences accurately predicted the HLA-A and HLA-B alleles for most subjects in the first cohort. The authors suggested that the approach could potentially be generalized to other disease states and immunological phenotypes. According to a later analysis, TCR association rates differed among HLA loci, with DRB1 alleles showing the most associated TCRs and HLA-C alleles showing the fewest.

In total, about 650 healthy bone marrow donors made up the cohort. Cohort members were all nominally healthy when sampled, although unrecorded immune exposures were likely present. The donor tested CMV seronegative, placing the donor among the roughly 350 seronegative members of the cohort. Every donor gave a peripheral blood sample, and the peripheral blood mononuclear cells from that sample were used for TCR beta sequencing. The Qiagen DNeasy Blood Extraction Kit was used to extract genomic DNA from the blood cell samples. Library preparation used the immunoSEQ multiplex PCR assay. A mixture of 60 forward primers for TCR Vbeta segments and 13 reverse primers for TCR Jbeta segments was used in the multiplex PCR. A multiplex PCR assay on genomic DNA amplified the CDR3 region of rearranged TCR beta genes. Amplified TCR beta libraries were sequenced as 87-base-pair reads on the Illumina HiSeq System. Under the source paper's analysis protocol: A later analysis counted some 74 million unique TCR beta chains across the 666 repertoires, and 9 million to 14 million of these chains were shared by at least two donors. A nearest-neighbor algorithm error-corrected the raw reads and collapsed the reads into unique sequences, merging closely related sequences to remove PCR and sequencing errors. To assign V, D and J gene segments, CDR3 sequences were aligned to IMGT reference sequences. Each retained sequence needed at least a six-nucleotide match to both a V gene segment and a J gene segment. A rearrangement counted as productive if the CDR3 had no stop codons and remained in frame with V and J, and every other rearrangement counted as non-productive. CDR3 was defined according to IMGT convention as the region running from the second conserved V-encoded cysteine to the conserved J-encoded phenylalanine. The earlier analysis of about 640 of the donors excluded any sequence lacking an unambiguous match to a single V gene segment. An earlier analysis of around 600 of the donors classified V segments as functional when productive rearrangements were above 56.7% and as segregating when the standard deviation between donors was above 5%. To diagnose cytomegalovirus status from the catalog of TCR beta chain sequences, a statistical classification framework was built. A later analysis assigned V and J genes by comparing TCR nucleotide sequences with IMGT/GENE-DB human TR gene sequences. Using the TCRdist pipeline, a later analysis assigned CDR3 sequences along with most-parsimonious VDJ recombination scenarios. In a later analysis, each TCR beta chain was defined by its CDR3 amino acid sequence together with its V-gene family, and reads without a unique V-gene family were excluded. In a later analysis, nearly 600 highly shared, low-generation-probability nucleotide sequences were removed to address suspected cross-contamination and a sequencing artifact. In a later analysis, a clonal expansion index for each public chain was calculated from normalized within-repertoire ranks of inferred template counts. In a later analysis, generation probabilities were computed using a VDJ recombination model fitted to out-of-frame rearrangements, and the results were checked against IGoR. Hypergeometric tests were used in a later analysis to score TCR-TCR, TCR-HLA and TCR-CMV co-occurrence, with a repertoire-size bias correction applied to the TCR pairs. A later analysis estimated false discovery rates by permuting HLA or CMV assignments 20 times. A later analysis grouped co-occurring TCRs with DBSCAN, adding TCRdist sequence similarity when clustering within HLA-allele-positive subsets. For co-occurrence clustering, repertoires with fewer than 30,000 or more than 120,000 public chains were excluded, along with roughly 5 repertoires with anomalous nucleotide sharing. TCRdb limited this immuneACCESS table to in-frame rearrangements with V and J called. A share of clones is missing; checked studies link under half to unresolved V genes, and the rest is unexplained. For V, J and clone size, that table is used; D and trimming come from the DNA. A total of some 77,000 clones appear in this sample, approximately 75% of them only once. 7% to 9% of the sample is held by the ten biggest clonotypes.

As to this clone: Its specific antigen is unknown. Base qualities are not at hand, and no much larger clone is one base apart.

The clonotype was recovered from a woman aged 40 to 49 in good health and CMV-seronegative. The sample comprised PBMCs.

The CDR3 corresponds to CSVARHENTEAFF. The base sequence is TGCAGCGTTGCACGACACGAGAACACTGAAGCTTTCTTT. Rearrangement joined TRBV29-1 to TRBJ1-1; the D gene cannot be resolved reliably. For CDR1 and CDR2, the germline V gene lists SQVTM and ANQGSEA. Taken from cysteine to phenylalanine, the CDR3 has 13 residues. The DNA shown is the 39-base CDR3, in frame from base 1. Deletion took 4 bases off V and 1 base off J, with a span of 10 bases between the germline ends.